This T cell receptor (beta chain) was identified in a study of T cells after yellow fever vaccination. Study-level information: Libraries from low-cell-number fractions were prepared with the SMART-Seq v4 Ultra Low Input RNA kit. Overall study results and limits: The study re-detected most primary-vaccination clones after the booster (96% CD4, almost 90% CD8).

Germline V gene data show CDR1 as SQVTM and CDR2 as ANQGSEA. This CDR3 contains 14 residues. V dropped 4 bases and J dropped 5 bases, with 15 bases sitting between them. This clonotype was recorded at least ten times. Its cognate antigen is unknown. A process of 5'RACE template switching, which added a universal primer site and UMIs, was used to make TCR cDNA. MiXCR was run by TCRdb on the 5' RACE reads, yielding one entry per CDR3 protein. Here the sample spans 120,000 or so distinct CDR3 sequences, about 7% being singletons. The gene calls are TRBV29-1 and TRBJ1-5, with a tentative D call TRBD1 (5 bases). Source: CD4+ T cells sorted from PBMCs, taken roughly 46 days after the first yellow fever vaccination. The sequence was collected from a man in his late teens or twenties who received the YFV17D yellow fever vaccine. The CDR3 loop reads CSVGMQGKDQPQHF. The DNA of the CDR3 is TGCAGCGTTGGCATGCAGGGAAAGGATCAGCCCCAGCATTTT.